This T cell receptor (beta chain) was sequenced in a study of blood T cell repertoires in COVID-19. At the level of the study: The United States, Italy and Spain provided the acute and convalescent COVID-19 samples. Sample material is recorded as cDNA or gDNA derived from T cells, B-cell-depleted T cells, or PBMCs.

Original handling: Amplification of reference gene primers provided the estimated nucleated cell counts. Repertoires were generated with immunoSEQ multiplex PCR, while TCRdb's copy carries only in-frame clones and drops some. The V and J calls and clone size are taken from that table; D and trimming were inferred from the DNA. Here the sample spans roughly 140,000 clones, about 79% being singletons. This CDR3 is built from 15 residues. V was clipped by 2 bases and J by 5 bases, with 15 bases between them. The germline gives CDR1 MNHNS, CDR2 SASEGT. The chain links TRBV6-1 to TRBJ2-5; possibly TRBD2 for D (7 bases). Sequencing input: peripheral blood. This sequence originates from a woman between 45 and 65 years old in a cohort sampled during active or convalescent COVID-19. The CDR3 sequence is CASSERGRGGETQYF. DNA of the CDR3: TGTGCCAGCAGTGAAAGGGGCAGGGGAGGGGAGACCCAGTACTTC.